The 16 T cell receptor beta chains presented below share a single source sample, sequenced in a study of cytomegalovirus exposure and HLA in healthy donors. It was with 60 Vbeta and 13 Jbeta primers that the PCR ran. Assay used: immunoSEQ multiplex PCR; TCRdb lists only in-frame clones, some missing. Seen here are about 110,000 clones, less than 80% observed once, and the top ten hold around 3.9%. The specimen was PBMCs. These receptors were obtained from a woman in her thirties or forties in good health and CMV-seropositive.

The chain joins TRBV7-2 to TRBJ1-5; possibly TRBD1 for D (6 bases). The CDR3 has 16 residues. The V gene lost 4 bases and the J gene lost 3 bases, with 16 bases spanning the gap. The germline V gene has CDR1 SGHTA and CDR2 FQGNSA. The CDR3 loop is CASSSTDSRTNQPQHF. The CDR3 nucleotides read TGTGCCAGCAGCTCAACGGACAGTCGTACCAATCAGCCCCAGCATTTT.

This clone is labeled medium-sized (0.01 to 0.1%). V is TRBV5-6 and J is TRBJ2-3; 10 bases are shared with TRBD1. The CDR3 contains 15 residues. Germline CDR1 reads SGHDT; CDR2 reads YYEEEE. V lost 2 bases, J lost 2 bases, and 2 bases stayed unmatched. DNA of the CDR3: TGTGCCAGCAGCTTCGGGACAGGGGCCACAGATACGCAGTATTTT. As protein: CASSFGTGATDTQYF.

In its sample, this clone was seen a few times. V gene TRBV7-6 combines with J gene TRBJ2-5; 11 bases agree with TRBD1. J gave up 4 bases and V 5 bases, and 6 bases lay outside the gene matches. The germline V gene encodes CDR1 SGHVS and CDR2 FNYEAQ. The CDR3 runs to 15 residues. The CDR3 protein is CASSRTGGERETQYF. CDR3 sequence (DNA): TGTGCCAGCAGCCGGACAGGGGGCGAAAGAGAGACCCAGTACTTC.

This chain joins TRBV10-3 and TRBJ2-3; 10 bases map to TRBD2. The CDR3 runs 15 residues. J gave up 3 bases and V 3 bases, and 3 bases lay outside the gene matches. CDR1 is ENHRY, CDR2 SYGVKD, per germline. The CDR3 DNA reads TGTGCCATCAGTGATCCGGGACTAGCGACAGATACGCAGTATTTT. Translated: CAISDPGLATDTQYF.

This chain joins TRBV5-1 and TRBJ2-5; D gene ambiguous. The CDR3 sequence is 14 residues long. Trimming took 2 bases from V and 2 from J, leaving 10 bases between them. CDR1 is SGHRS and CDR2 is YFSETQ in the germline V gene. The CDR3 region has the DNA TGCGCCAGCAGCTTCACTAACCCTCAAGAGACCCAGTACTTC. Translated: CASSFTNPQETQYF.

This clone was recorded a few times. V and J are TRBV10-3 and TRBJ2-5; 9 bases agree with TRBD1. The CDR3 covers 14 residues. Germline CDR1 reads ENHRY; CDR2 reads SYGVKD. Germline trimming cut 6 bases from V and 1 base from J; bases unmatched to any gene: 3. CDR3 bases: TGTGCCATCAGGGCGGGACAGGGCCAAGAGACCCAGTACTTC. Protein product: CAIRAGQGQETQYF.

In nucleotides, the CDR3 is TGTGCCAGCTCTCAGATCGGGACAGATACGCAGTATTTT. Residues: CASSQIGTDTQYF. The chain couples TRBV18 to TRBJ2-3, with D unclear. The V end lost 6 bases, the J end lost 3 bases, and 10 bases lay between the germline ends. Germline lookup yields CDR1 KGHSH and CDR2 LQKENI. The CDR3 contains 13 residues.

V is TRBV19 and J is TRBJ2-7, with 10 bases identical to TRBD1. Germline trimming cut 3 bases from V and 0 bases from J; bases unmatched to any gene: 5. CDR3 size: 16 residues. Germline V gene sequence: CDR1 LNHDA, CDR2 SQIVND (reference sequence). This CDR3 reads CASSIGGTGASYEQYF. DNA for the CDR3: TGTGCCAGTAGTATCGGCGGGACAGGGGCCTCCTACGAGCAGTACTTC.

The chain recombines TRBV7-9 with TRBJ2-5, with TRBD2 identical over 9 bases. Per the germline V gene, CDR1 is SEHNR and CDR2 is FQNEAQ (reference sequence). V lost 5 bases to trimming and J lost 5 bases; unmatched junction nucleotides: 6. This CDR3 contains 14 residues. The CDR3 DNA follows: TGTGCCAGCAGCCCCTTCAGCGGGAGGGAGACCCAGTACTTC. Translating gives CASSPFSGRETQYF.

This chain uses TRBV9 with TRBJ1-1; D call uncertain. This CDR3 has 14 amino acids. The germline V gene encodes CDR1 SGDLS and CDR2 YYNGEE. V was shortened by 1 base and J by 2 bases, with 9 bases between the two germline ends. The CDR3 DNA reads as TGTGCCAGCAGCGTATGGGGAGAAAACACTGAAGCTTTCTTT. The encoded protein is CASSVWGENTEAFF.

The chain employs TRBV6-1 and TRBJ1-4; D uncertain. Germline V CDR1 and CDR2: MNHNS, SASEGT. V was clipped by 4 bases and J by 0 bases, with 12 bases between them. The CDR3 is 16 amino acids. The CDR3 reads CASSGAGLATNEKLFF. DNA for the CDR3: TGTGCCAGCAGTGGGGCAGGACTTGCAACTAATGAAAAACTGTTTTTT.

CDR3 coding DNA: TGTGCCAGCAACCCAACAGGGCCCACTGAAGCTTTCTTT. Protein product: CASNPTGPTEAFF. This chain links TRBV14 with TRBJ1-1, with D possibly TRBD1 on 6 matching bases. Germline lookup yields CDR1 SGHDN and CDR2 FVKESK. V was pared by 7 bases and J by 4 bases, with 13 bases between. The CDR3 runs 13 residues.

Comments on this clone: A read error may produce the germline difference seen at one junction end. This rearrangement joins TRBV7-7 to TRBJ2-3; 7 bases are shared with TRBD2. The CDR3 is 13 residues long. Germline CDR1 is SSHAT and CDR2 is FNYEAQ (reference sequence). CDR3 amino acids: CASSKVLADTQYF. The CDR3 coding sequence is TGTGCTAGCAGCAAGGTACTAGCGGATACGCAGTATTTT.

This clone was detected only a few times. V gene TRBV7-9 combines with J gene TRBJ1-2; D possibly corresponds to TRBD1 (5 bases). Germline CDR1 is SEHNR and CDR2 is FQNEAQ (reference sequence). Trimming pared 1 base from V and 8 bases from J, leaving 11 bases between. The CDR3 has 13 amino acids. CDR3 protein: CASSLGTGDGYTF. CDR3 coding DNA: TGTGCCAGCAGCTTAGGGACGGGGGACGGCTACACCTTC.

The chain combines TRBV5-1 with TRBJ2-7; 8 bases agree with TRBD1. The germline V gene has CDR1 SGHRS and CDR2 YFSETQ. With V trimmed by 4 bases and J by 2 bases, 8 bases remained unmatched. This CDR3 has 15 residues. The DNA of the CDR3 is TGCGCCAGCAGCCCCCTGGGACAGGAGACCTACGAGCAGTACTTC. Translated, it gives CASSPLGQETYEQYF.

This chain connects TRBV13 to TRBJ2-5; TRBD1 agrees at 8 bases. Germline trimming cut 3 bases from V and 1 base from J; bases unmatched to any gene: 7. The germline V gene encodes CDR1 PRHDT and CDR2 FYEKMQ (reference sequence). The CDR3 consists of 16 residues. CDR3 sequence reads: CASSFPGQVTQETQYF. The CDR3 region has the DNA TGTGCCAGCAGCTTCCCGGGACAGGTTACCCAAGAGACCCAGTACTTC.